Each of the 3 T cell receptor beta chains below was sequenced from the same sample in a study of T-cell memory formation after mild COVID-19. TCRdb re-derived calls from the 5' RACE reads in MiXCR, one entry per CDR3 protein. Of fewer than 650,000 distinct CDR3 sequences listed, 15% to 20% are singletons. What was sequenced was PBMCs or a T cell subset sorted from them (not recorded which). The receptors come from an adult woman who had mild COVID-19 (a few samples of this study predate the infection). Cell type and time point are not known.

The chain joins TRBV7-2 to TRBJ2-1, with D hard to call. The germline gives CDR1 SGHTA, CDR2 FQGNSA. The CDR3 extends over 15 amino acids. V lost 1 base, J lost 10 bases, and 17 bases lay in between. In nucleotides, the CDR3 is TGTGCCAGCAGCTTAGATCTTCTTGGAGCTTTGGAGCAGTTCTTC. Its translation is CASSLDLLGALEQFF. Combining the CDR3 with reference TRBV7-2 and TRBJ2-1 gives the whole variable domain GAGVSQSPSNKVTEKGKDVELRCDPISGHTALYWYRQSLGQGLEFLIYFQGNSAPDKSGLPSDRFSAERTGGSVSTLTIQRTQQEDSAVYLCASSLDLLGALEQFFGPGTRLTVL.

The chain uses TRBV5-5 and TRBJ2-5; 8 bases are shared with TRBD1. Germline assignment: CDR1 SGHKS and CDR2 YYEKEE (reference sequence). Losses at the gene ends were 7 bases for V and 5 bases for J; bases not matched to a gene: 7. CDR3 size: 13 residues. The DNA of the CDR3 is TGTGCCAGCGGACAGGGAATTCCTGAGACCCAGTACTTC. Its translation: CASGQGIPETQYF.

The chain employs TRBV29-1 and TRBJ1-1; 8 bases agree with TRBD1. There are 14 residues in the CDR3. From germline, CDR1 is SQVTM and CDR2 ANQGSEA. Unmatched junction bases numbered 4, after V lost 4 bases and J lost 0 bases. CDR3 DNA sequence: TGCAGCGTTGGGACAGGGAGAATGAACACTGAAGCTTTCTTT. This gives the protein CSVGTGRMNTEAFF. Looking up the rest from reference TRBV29-1 and TRBJ1-1 gives the full variable domain: SAVISQKPSRDICQRGTSLTIQCQVDSQVTMMFWYRQQPGQSLTLIATANQGSEATYESGFVIDKFPISRPNLTFSTLTVSNMSPEDSSIYLCSVGTGRMNTEAFFGQGTRLTVV.